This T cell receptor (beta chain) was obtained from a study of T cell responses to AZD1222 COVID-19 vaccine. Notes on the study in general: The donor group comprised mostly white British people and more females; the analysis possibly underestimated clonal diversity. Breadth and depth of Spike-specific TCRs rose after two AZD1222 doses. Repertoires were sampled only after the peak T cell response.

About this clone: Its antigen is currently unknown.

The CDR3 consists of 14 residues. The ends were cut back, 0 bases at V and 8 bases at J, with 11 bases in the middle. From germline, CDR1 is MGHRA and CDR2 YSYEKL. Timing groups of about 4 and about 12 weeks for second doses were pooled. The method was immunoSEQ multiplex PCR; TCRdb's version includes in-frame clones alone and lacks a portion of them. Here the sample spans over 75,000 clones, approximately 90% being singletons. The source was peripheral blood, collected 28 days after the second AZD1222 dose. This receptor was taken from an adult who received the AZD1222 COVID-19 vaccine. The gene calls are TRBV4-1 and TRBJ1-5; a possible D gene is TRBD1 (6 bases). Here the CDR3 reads CASSQDAGTKPQHF. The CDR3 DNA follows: TGCGCCAGCAGCCAAGATGCAGGGACAAAGCCCCAGCATTTT.